This is a list of T cell receptor beta chains from one sample in a study of T cells after posttransplantation cyclophosphamide. Libraries were prepared by immunoSEQ multiplex PCR; TCRdb keeps only in-frame clonotypes and omits some of them. The sample contains 6,000 to 8,500 clones, roughly 77% of which appear only once. Source: PBMCs, taken after allogeneic stem cell transplant with posttransplant cyclophosphamide. These receptors were collected from a female patient aged 45-65 years who received an allogeneic stem cell transplant from a related donor, was CMV-positive, and had no GVHD. Some T cells may originate from the graft donor. Each CDR3 is given with its conserved first and last residue.

J gene: TRBJ2-7; V gene: TRBV7-9; CDR3 protein: CASSLQTYEQYF
J gene: TRBJ2-7; V gene: TRBV6-5; CDR3 protein: CASSYHRTSYEQYF
J gene: TRBJ1-6; V gene: TRBV5-1; CDR3 protein: CASSSGTGGMDSPLHF
J gene: TRBJ1-5; V gene: TRBV19; CDR3 protein: CASSNYQGGKQPQHF
J gene: TRBJ2-1; V gene: TRBV7-2; CDR3 protein: CASSLDPYNEQFF
J gene: TRBJ1-6; V gene: TRBV7-9; CDR3 protein: CASSQTGSYNSPLHF
J gene: TRBJ2-5; V gene: TRBV7-3; CDR3 protein: CASSPGGTGQETQYF
J gene: TRBJ1-1; V gene: TRBV29-1; CDR3 protein: CSVRDRVTEAFF
J gene: TRBJ2-1; V gene: TRBV14; CDR3 protein: CASSLLIASGEQFF
J gene: TRBJ2-1; V gene: TRBV14; CDR3 protein: CASSQERREPYNEQFF
J gene: TRBJ1-1; V gene: TRBV28; CDR3 protein: CASSPSWEEAFF
J gene: TRBJ2-1; V gene: TRBV21-1; CDR3 protein: CASRYSLATPSDNEQFF
J gene: TRBJ2-3; V gene: TRBV2; CDR3 protein: CASSVDRGTDTQYF
J gene: TRBJ2-7; V gene: TRBV4-1; CDR3 protein: CASSHGLAGAYEQYF
J gene: TRBJ1-1; V gene: TRBV19; CDR3 protein: CASSTRDRIAEAFF
J gene: TRBJ1-2; V gene: TRBV28; CDR3 protein: CASRLTRGYTF
J gene: TRBJ2-5; V gene: TRBV4-2; CDR3 protein: CASSLPGQGALQETQYF
J gene: TRBJ1-3; V gene: TRBV5-1; CDR3 protein: CASSVDTGDSGNTIYF
J gene: TRBJ1-1; V gene: TRBV11-3; CDR3 protein: CASSLAPNTEAFF
J gene: TRBJ2-5; V gene: TRBV30; CDR3 protein: CAWSVNRKETQYF